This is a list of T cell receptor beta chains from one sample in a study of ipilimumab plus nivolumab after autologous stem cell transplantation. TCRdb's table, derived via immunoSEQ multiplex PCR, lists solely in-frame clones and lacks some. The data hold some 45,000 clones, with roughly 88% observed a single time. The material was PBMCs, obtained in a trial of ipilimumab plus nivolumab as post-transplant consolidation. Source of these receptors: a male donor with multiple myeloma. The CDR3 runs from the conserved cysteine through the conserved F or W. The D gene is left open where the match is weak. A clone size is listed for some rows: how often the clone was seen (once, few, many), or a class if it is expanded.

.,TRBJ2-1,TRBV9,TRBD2,TGTGCCAGCACCCCAGGGAGGGGCTACAATGAGCAGTTCTTC,CASTPGRGYNEQFF
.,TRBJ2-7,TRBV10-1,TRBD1,TGCGCCAGCAGCTCGACAGGGGGCTTGTACGAGCAGTACTTC,CASSSTGGLYEQYF
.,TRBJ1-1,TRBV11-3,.,TGTGCCAGCAGCTTAACGAGAGGTGGTGAAGCTTTCTTT,CASSLTRGGEAFF
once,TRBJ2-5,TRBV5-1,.,TGCGCCAGCAGCTTGGGACGAAGGAACCAAGAGACCCAGTACTTC,CASSLGRRNQETQYF
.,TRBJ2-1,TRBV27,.,TGTGCCAGCAGTTCCGGCAATGAGCAGTTCTTC,CASSSGNEQFF
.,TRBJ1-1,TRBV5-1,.,TGCGCCAGCAGCTTTGGTAGGGGGTCTAGTGAAGCTTTCTTT,CASSFGRGSSEAFF
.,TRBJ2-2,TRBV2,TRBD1,TGTGCCAGCAGCAGACAGGGGACCGGGGAGCTGTTTTTT,CASSRQGTGELFF
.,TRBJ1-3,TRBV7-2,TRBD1,TGTGCCAGCAGCCCCAGACAGGGGGCTCTCTCTGGAAACACCATATATTTT,CASSPRQGALSGNTIYF
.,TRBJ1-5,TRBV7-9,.,TGTGCCAGCAGCTTATTAGGAGGTCAGCCCCAGCATTTT,CASSLLGGQPQHF
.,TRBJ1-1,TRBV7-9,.,TGTGCCAGCAGCTTGTTTGGCGGTGACACTGAAGCTTTCTTT,CASSLFGGDTEAFF
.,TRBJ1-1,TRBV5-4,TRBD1,TGTGCCAGCAGCCGACAGGGGGCTAGCACTGAAGCTTTCTTT,CASSRQGASTEAFF
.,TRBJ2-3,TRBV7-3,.,TGTGCCAGCAGCTTTCCAGGGTCAGATACGCAGTATTTT,CASSFPGSDTQYF
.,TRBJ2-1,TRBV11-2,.,TGTGCCAGCAGCTTACGGGGTTTTTCCTACAATGAGCAGTTCTTC,CASSLRGFSYNEQFF
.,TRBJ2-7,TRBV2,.,TGTGCCAGCAGTGAAGGTTACATCTACACCTACGAGCAGTACTTC,CASSEGYIYTYEQYF
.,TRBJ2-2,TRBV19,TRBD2,TGTGCCAGCCAGAGGACTAGCGGGAGGCTAAACACCGGGGAGCTGTTTTTT,CASQRTSGRLNTGELFF
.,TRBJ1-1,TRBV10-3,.,TGTGCCATCAGTGGAATTCCACTGAACACTGAAGCTTTCTTT,CAISGIPLNTEAFF
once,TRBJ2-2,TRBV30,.,TGTGCCTGGAGCCCCCGGGGGCGGGGAAACGGGGAGCTGTTTTTT,CAWSPRGRGNGELFF
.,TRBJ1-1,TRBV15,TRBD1,TGTGCCACCAGCAAAGGACAGGGGTATAGTGAAGCTTTCTTT,CATSKGQGYSEAFF
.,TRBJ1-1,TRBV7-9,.,TGTGCCAGCGACTTAGGGGCAGGGATGAACACTGAAGCTTTCTTT,CASDLGAGMNTEAFF
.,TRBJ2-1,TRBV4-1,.,TGCGCCAGCAGGTATGGGGAGAGTAGGCACAATGAGCAGTTCTTC,CASRYGESRHNEQFF
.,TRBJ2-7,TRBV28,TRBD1,TGTGCCATCGGAACCGGGACAGGGTTGTACGAGCAGTACTTC,CAIGTGTGLYEQYF
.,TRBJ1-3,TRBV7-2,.,TGTGCCAGCAGCTTAAGGGCAGGGCAATCCGGAAACACCATATATTTT,CASSLRAGQSGNTIYF
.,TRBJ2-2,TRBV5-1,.,TGCGCCAGCAGCTTGGGGGAGGCGGGCACCGGGGAGCTGTTTTTT,CASSLGEAGTGELFF
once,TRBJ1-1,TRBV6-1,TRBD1,TGTGCCAGCAGTGATCAGGGGGCATACACTGAAGCTTTCTTT,CASSDQGAYTEAFF
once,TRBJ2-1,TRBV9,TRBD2,TGTGCCAGCAGCGGACCGGGACTAATGCCTGCGCTCTCCTACAATGAGCAGTTCTTC,CASSGPGLMPALSYNEQFF
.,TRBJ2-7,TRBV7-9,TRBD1,TGTGCCAGCAGCGGGACAGGGATCGGTGAGCAGTACTTC,CASSGTGIGEQYF
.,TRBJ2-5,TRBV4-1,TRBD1,TGCGCCAGCAGCCCAGACAGGGTGCAAGAGACCCAGTACTTC,CASSPDRVQETQYF
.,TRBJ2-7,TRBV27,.,TGTGCCAGCAGTTTGACCTCCGGGCTACGGCAGTACTTC,CASSLTSGLRQYF
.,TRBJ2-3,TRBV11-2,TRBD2,TGTGCCAGCAGACCAGTAGGGGATAGCGGGAGCACAGATACGCAGTATTTT,CASRPVGDSGSTDTQYF
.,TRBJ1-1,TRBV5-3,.,TGTGCCAGAAGCTCGACCTCGGGAACTGAAGCTTTCTTT,CARSSTSGTEAFF
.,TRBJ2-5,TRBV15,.,TGTGCCACCAGCAGAAATCAGGGGTCCCAAGAGACCCAGTACTTC,CATSRNQGSQETQYF
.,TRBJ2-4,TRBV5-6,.,TGTGCCAGCAGCTTAGGCCTCGGGAACATTCAGTACTTC,CASSLGLGNIQYF
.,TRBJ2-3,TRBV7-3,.,TGTGCCAGCAGTCCGGGGGTTGGTGATACGCAGTATTTT,CASSPGVGDTQYF
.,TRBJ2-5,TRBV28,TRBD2,TGTGCCAGCAGTCTCTCCCTTTGGAGGACAGCAACTAGCGGGAGGGAAGAGACCCAGTACTTC,CASSLSLWRTATSGREETQYF
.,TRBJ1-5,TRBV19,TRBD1,TGTGCCAGTAGTTTGTTACAGGGGTCCCCGAATCAGCCCCAGCATTTT,CASSLLQGSPNQPQHF
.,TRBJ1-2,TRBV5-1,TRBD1,TGCGCCAGCAGGCCCGACTGGGACAGGGGAAGCTATGGCTACACCTTC,CASRPDWDRGSYGYTF
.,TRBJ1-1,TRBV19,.,TGTGCCAGTAGTAGGGGGCAAGTTTTCTTT,CASSRGQVFF
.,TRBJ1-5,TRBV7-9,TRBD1,TGTGCCAGCAGCCAGACAGGGAGGGACGGAAAGCCCCAGCATTTT,CASSQTGRDGKPQHF
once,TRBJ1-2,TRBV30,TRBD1,TGTGCCTGGACGAGGACAGGGACTAACTATGGCTACACCTTC,CAWTRTGTNYGYTF
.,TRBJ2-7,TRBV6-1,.,TGTGCCAGCAGTGAAGTAGGGATCGAGCAGTACTTC,CASSEVGIEQYF
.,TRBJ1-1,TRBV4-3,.,TGCGCCAGCAGCCAAGACAGGAACACTGAAGCTTTCTTT,CASSQDRNTEAFF